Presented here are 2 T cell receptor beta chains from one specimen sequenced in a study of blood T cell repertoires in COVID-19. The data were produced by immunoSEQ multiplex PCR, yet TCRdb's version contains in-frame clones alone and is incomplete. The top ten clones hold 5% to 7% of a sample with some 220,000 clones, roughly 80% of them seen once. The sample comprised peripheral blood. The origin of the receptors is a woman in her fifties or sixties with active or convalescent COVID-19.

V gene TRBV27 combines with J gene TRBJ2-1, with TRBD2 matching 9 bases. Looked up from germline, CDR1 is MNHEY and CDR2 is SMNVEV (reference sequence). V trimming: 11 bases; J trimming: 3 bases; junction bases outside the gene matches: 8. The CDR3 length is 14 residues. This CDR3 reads CARGGGRYYNEQFF. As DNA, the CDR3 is TGTGCCCGCGGGGGGGGGAGGTACTACAATGAGCAGTTCTTC.

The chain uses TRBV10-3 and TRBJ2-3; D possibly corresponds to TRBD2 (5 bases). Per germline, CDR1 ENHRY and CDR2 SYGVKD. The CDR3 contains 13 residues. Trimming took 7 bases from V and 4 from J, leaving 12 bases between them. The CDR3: CAINGERADTQYF. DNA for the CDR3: TGTGCCATCAACGGGGAGCGCGCAGATACGCAGTATTTT.